This T cell receptor beta chain was sequenced for a study of OX40 agonist ivuxolimab in advanced cancers. Assay: immunoSEQ multiplex PCR; the TCRdb copy retains only in-frame clones and omits some. The repertoire holds more than 55,000 clones, about 89% seen once, with approximately 4% in the top ten. Germline CDR1 is SNHLY and CDR2 is FYNNEI. J lost 13 bases, V lost 3 bases, and 11 bases had no gene match. The CDR3 is made up of 13 amino acids. The material was CD4+ or CD8+ T cells sorted from blood, obtained in a trial of the OX40 agonist ivuxolimab. The rearrangement joins TRBV2 to TRBJ1-2; 7 bases fit TRBD1. The sequence was obtained from an adult with an advanced solid tumor such as melanoma, head and neck, liver or kidney cancer. The DNA for the CDR3 is TGTGCCAGCAGTGACAGGGGGGTCCCCTATCGCACCTTC. It codes for CASSDRGVPYRTF.